This paragraph covers one TCR beta chain sequence. The antigen is unknown. The CDR3 consists of 16 residues. The germline V gene encodes CDR1 DFQATT and CDR2 SNEGSKA (reference sequence). V was cut by 0 bases and J by 4 bases, with 18 bases left in between. HTBI primers from iRepertoire and Arm-PCR of CDR3 regions yielded the TCR beta libraries. Authors' analysis steps: The samples included roughly 61 TRBV and about 13 TRBJ segments. MiXCR, run by TCRdb on the multiplex PCR reads, gives a single entry per CDR3 protein. TCRdb's processing, not the authors', yielded these V and J calls. The sample shows about 430,000 distinct CDR3 sequences, 14% to 15% of them seen only once. This entry is derived from a study of regulatory T cells in long-lasting Graves disease. Study observations and caveats: Peripheral blood alone, not thyroid tissue, underwent study.

Time point noted: newly diagnosed GD, antithyroid drugs for less than 3 months. From RNA extracted from PBMCs, the TCR library was made. Separately, the same data were catalogued under a study of T cells in Graves' hyperthyroidism and ophthalmopathy.

Sequencing was performed on peripheral blood mononuclear cells (PBMCs), taken at new diagnosis, from a patient treated with antithyroid drugs. This sequence originates from a woman aged 40 to 50 with Graves disease. This chain connects TRBV20-1 to TRBJ2-5; TRBD2 might be the D (6 bases). CDR3 region: CSARERRQRVGETQYF. CDR3 coding DNA: TGCAGTGCTAGAGAACGGCGGCAGCGGGTGGGAGAGACCCAGTACTTC.